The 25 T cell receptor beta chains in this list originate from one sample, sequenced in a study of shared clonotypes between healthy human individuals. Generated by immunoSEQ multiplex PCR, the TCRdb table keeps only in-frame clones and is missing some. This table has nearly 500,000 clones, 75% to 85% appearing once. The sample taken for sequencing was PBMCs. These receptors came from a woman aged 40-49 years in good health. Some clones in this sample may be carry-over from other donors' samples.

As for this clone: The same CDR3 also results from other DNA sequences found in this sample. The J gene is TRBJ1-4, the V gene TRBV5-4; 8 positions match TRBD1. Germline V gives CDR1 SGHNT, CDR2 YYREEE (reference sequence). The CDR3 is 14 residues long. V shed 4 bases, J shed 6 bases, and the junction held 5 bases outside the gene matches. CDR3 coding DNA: TGTGCCAGCAGCCGACAGGGGAGAGATGAAAAACTGTTTTTT. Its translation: CASSRQGRDEKLFF.

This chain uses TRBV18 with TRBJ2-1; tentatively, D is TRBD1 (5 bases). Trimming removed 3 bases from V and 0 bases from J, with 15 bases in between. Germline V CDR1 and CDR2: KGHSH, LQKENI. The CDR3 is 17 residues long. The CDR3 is CASSPLDKPSSYNEQFF. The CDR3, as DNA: TGTGCCAGCTCACCTCTGGACAAACCGAGCTCCTACAATGAGCAGTTCTTC.

CDR3 sequence: CASSTTRISGLDEQFF. The CDR3 DNA reads TGTGCCAGTAGTACCACGAGGATTTCGGGTTTGGATGAGCAGTTCTTC. The chain recombines TRBV19 with TRBJ2-1; D call uncertain. The V and J ends lost 4 bases and 8 bases respectively, with 21 bases between them. CDR1 and CDR2 (germline): LNHDA, SQIVND (reference sequence). The CDR3 totals 16 residues.

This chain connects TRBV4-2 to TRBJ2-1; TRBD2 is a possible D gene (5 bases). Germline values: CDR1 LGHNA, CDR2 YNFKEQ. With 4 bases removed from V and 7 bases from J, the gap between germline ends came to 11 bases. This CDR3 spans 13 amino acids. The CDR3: CASSPLSGNEQFF. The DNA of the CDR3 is TGTGCCAGCAGCCCCCTCAGCGGTAATGAGCAGTTCTTC.

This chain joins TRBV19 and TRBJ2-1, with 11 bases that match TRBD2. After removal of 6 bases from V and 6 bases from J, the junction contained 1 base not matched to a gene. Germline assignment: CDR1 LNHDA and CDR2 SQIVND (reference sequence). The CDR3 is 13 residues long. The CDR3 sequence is CASRLAGVNEQFF. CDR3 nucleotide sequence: TGTGCCAGTAGACTAGCGGGAGTCAATGAGCAGTTCTTC.

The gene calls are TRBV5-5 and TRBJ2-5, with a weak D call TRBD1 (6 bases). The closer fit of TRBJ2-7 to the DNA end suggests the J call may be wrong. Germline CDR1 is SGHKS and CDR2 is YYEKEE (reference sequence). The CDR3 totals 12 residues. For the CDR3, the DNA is TGTGCCAGCAGCCGCAGGGGCTACGAGCAGTACTTC. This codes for CASSRRGYEQYF.

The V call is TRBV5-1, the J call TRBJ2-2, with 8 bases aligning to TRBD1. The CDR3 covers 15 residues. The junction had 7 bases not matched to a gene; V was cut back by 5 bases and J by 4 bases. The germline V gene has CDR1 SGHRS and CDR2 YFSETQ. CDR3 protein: CASSLTGESTGELFF. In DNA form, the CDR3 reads TGCGCCAGCAGTTTGACAGGGGAGAGCACCGGGGAGCTGTTTTTT.

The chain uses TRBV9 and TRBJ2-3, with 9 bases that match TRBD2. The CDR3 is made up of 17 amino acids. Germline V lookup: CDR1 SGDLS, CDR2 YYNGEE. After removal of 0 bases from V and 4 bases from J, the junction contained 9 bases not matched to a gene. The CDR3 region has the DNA TGTGCCAGCAGCGTAGGCCCCAGCGGGAGGTTGGCAGATACGCAGTATTTT. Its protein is CASSVGPSGRLADTQYF.

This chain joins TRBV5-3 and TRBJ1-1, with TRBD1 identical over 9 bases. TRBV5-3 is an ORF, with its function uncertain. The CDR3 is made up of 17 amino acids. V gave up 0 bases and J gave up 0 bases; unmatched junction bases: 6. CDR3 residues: CARSLGRQGVMNTEAFF. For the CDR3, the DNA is TGTGCCAGAAGCTTGGGCAGACAGGGGGTCATGAACACTGAAGCTTTCTTT.

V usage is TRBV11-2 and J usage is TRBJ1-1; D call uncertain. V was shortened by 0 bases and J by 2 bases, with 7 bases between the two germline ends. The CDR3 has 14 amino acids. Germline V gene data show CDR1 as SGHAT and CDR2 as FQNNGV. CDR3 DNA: TGTGCCAGCAGCTTAGATCTATTAAACACTGAAGCTTTCTTT. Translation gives CASSLDLLNTEAFF.

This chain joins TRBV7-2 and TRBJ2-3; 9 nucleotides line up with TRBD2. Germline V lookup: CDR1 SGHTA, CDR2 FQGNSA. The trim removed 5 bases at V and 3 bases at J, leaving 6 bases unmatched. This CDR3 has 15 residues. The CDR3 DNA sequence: TGTGCCAGCAGCGGGACTAGCCTCGTTACAGATACGCAGTATTTT. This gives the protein CASSGTSLVTDTQYF.

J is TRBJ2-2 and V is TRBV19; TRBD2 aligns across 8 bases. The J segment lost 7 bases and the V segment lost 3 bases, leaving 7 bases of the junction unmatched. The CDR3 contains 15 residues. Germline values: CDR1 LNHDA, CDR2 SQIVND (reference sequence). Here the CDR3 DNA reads TGTGCCAGTAGTATTTCGGGAGGGCCCAGCGGGGAGCTGTTTTTT. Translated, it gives CASSISGGPSGELFF.

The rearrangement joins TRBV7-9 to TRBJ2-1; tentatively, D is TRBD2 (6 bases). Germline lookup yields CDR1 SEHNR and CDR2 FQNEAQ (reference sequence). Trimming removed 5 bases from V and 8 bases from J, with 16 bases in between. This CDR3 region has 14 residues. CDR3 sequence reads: CASSLTSPEDEQFF. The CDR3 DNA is TGTGCCAGCAGCCTGACTAGTCCGGAGGATGAGCAGTTCTTC.

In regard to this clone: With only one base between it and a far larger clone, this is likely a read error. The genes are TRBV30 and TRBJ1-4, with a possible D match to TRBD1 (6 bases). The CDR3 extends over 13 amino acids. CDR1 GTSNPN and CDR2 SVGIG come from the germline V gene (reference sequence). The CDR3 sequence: CAWSTGAHEELFF. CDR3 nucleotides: TGTGCCTGGAGTACGGGGGCCCATGAAGAACTGTTTTTT.

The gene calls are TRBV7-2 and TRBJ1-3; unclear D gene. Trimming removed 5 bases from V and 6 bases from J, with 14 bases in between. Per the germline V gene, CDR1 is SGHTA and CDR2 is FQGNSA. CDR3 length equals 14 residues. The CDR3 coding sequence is TGTGCCAGCAGCCGTCCTGCCGGGGTAAACACCATATATTTT. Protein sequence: CASSRPAGVNTIYF. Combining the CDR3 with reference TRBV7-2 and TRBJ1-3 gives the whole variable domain GAGVSQSPSNKVTEKGKDVELRCDPISGHTALYWYRQSLGQGLEFLIYFQGNSAPDKSGLPSDRFSAERTGGSVSTLTIQRTQQEDSAVYLCASSRPAGVNTIYFGEGSWLTVV.

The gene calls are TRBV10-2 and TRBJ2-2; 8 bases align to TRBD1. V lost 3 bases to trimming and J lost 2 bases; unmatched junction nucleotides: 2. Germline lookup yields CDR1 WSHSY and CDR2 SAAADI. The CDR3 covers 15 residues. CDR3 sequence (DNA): TGCGCCAGCAGTGAAGGGACAGGAAACACCGGGGAGCTGTTTTTT. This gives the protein CASSEGTGNTGELFF.

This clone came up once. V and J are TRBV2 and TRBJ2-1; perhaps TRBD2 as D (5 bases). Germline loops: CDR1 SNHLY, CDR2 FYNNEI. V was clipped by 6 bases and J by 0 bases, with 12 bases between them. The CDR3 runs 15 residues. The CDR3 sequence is CASRASRYSYNEQFF. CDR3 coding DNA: TGTGCCAGCAGGGCTAGCAGGTACTCCTACAATGAGCAGTTCTTC.

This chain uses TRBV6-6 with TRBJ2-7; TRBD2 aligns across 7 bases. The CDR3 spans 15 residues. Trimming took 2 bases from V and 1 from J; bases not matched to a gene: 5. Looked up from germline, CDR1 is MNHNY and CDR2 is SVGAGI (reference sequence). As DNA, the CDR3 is TGTGCCAGCAGTTACGTGCGGGAGTTGTCCTACGAGCAGTACTTC. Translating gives CASSYVRELSYEQYF.

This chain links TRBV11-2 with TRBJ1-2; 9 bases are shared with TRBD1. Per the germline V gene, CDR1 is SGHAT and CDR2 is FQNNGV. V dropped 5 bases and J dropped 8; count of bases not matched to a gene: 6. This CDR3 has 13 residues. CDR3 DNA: TGTGCCAGCAGCGTACAGGGGGCTTCGGGCTACACCTTC. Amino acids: CASSVQGASGYTF.

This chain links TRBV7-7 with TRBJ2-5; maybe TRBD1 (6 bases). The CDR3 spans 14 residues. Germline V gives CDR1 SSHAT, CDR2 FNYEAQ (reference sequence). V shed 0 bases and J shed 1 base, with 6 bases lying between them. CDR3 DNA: TGTGCCAGCAGCTTAGCGGACAGCCAAGAGACCCAGTACTTC. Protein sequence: CASSLADSQETQYF.

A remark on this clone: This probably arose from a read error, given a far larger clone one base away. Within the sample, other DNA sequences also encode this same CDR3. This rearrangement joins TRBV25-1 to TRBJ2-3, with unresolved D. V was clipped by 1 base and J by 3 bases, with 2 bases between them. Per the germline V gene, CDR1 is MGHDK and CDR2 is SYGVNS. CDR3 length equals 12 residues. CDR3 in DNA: TGTGCCAGCAGTGAATGGACAGATACGCAGTATTTT. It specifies CASSEWTDTQYF.

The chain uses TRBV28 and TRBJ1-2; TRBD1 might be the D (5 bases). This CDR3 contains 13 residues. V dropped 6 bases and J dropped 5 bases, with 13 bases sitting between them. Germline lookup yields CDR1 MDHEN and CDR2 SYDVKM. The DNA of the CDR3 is TGTGCCAGCAGGACTCCCGGGGGGTATGGCTACACCTTC. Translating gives CASRTPGGYGYTF.

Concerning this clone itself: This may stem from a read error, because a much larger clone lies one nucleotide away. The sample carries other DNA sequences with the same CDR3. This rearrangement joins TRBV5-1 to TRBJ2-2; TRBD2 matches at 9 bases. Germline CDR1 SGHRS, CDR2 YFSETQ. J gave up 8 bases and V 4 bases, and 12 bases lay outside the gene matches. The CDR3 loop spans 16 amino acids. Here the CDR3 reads CASSLGLARGSGELFF. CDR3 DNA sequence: TGCGCCAGCAGCCTGGGACTAGCTCGGGGATCGGGGGAGCTGTTTTTT.

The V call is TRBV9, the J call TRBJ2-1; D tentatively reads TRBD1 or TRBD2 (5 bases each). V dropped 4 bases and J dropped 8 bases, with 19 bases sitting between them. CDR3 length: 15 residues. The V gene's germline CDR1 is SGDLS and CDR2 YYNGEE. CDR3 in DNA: TGTGCCAGCAGCCAGGGCCCTAGCAAAGGCGATGAGCAGTTCTTC. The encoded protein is CASSQGPSKGDEQFF.

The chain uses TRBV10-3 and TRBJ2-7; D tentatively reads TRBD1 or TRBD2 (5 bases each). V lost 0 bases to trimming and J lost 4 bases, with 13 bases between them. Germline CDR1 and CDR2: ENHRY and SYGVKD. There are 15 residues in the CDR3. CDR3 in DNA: TGTGCCATCAGTGAGTCGGGACGGATTGGGTACGAGCAGTACTTC. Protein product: CAISESGRIGYEQYF.